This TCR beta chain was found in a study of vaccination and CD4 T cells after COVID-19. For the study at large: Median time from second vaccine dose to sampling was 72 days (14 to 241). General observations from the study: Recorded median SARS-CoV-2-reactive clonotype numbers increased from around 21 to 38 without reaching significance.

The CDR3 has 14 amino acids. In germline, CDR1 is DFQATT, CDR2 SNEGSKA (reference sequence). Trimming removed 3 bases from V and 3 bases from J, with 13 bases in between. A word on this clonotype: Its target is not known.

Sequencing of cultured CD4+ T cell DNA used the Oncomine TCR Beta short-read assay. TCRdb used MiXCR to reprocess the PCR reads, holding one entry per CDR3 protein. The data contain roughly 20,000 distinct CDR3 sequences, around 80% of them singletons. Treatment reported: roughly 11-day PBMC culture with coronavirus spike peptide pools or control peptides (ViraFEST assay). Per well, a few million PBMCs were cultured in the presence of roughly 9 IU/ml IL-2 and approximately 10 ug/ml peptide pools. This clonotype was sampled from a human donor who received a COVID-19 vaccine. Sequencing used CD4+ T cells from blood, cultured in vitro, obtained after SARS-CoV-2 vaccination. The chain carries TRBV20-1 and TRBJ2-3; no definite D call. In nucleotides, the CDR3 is TGCAGTGCTAGTAGAAGGGTTGGGACAGATACGCAGTATTTT. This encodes CSASRRVGTDTQYF.